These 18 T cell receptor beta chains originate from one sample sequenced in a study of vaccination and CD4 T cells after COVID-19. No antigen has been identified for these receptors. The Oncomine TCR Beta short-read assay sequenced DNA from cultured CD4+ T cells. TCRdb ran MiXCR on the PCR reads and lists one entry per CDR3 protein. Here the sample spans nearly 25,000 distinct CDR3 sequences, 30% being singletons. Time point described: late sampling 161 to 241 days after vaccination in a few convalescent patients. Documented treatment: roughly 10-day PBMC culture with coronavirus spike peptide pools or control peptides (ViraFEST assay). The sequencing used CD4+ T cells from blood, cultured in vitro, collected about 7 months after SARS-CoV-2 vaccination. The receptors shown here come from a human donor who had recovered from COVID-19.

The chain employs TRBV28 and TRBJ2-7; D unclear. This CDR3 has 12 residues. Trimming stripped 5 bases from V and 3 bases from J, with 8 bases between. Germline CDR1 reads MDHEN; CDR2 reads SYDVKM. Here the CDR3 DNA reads TGTGCCAGCAGTCCTGACGGCTACGAGCAGTACTTC. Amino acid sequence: CASSPDGYEQYF.

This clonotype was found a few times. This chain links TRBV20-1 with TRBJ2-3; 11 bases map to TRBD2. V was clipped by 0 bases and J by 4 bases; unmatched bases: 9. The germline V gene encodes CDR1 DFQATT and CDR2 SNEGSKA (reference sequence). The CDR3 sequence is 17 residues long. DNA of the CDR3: TGCAGTGCTAGAGATCCGTTCGCTAGCGGGAGGTCAGATACGCAGTATTTT. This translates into CSARDPFASGRSDTQYF.

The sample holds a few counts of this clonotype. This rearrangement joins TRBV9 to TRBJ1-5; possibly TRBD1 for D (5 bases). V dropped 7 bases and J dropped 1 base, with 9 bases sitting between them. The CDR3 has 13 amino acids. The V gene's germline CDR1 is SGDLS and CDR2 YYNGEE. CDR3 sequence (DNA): TGTGCCAGCGGCCGGGACAGCAATCAGCCCCAGCATTTT. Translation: CASGRDSNQPQHF. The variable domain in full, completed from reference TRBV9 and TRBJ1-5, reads DSGVTQTPKHLITATGQRVTLRCSPRSGDLSVYWYQQSLDQGLQFLIQYYNGEERAKGNILERFSAQQFPDLHSELNLSSLELGDSALYFCASGRDSNQPQHFGDGTRLSIL.

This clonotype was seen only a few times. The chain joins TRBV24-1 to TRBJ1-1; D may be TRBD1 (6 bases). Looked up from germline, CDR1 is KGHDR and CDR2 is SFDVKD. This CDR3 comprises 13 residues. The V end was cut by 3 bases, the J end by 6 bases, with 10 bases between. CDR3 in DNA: TGTGCCACCAGTGATACTAGGACAGCTGAAGCTTTCTTT. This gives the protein CATSDTRTAEAFF.

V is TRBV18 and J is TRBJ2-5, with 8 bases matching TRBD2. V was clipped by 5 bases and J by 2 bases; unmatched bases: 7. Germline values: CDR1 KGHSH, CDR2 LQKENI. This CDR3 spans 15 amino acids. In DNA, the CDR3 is TGTGCCAGCTCATCATCTTCTAGCGGGCAAGAGACCCAGTACTTC. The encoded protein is CASSSSSSGQETQYF.

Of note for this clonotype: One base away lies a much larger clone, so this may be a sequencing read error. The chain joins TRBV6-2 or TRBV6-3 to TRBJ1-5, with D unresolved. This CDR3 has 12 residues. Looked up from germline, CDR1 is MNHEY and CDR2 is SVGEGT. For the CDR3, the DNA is TGTGCCAGCAGAACCTCGGGTCAGCCCCGGCATTTT. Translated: CASRTSGQPRHF.

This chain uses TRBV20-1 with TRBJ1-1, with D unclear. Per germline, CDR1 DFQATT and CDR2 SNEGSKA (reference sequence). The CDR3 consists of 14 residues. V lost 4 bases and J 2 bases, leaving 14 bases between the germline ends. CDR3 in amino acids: CSATESYINTEAFF. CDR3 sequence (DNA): TGCAGTGCTACCGAGTCCTACATCAACACTGAAGCTTTCTTT.

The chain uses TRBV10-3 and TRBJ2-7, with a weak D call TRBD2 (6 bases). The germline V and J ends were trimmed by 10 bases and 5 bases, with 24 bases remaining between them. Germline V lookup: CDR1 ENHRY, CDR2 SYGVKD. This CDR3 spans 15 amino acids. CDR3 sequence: CASQVSRRGFDEQYF. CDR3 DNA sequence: TGTGCCAGCCAGGTTTCTCGGAGGGGTTTCGACGAGCAGTACTTC.

The CDR3 reads CASSERSGGQFLQHF. The CDR3, as DNA: TGCGCCAGCAGTGAGCGTTCCGGCGGCCAGTTTCTCCAGCATTTT. This chain joins TRBV10-1 and TRBJ1-5, with unresolved D. The V end lost 2 bases, the J end lost 12 bases, and 20 bases lay between the germline ends. The CDR3 sequence is 15 residues long. In germline, CDR1 is WNHNN, CDR2 SYGVQD (reference sequence).

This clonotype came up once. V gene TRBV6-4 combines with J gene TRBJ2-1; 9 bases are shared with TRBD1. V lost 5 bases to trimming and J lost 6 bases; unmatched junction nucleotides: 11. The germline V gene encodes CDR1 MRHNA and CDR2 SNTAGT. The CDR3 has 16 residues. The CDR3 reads CASSSRLGQGINEQFF. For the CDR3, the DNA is TGTGCCAGCAGTTCCCGTCTGGGACAGGGTATCAATGAGCAGTTCTTC.

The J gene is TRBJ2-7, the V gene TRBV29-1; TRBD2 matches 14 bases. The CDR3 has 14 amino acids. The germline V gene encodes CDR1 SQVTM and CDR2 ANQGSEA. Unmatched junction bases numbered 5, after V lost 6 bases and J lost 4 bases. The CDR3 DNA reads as TGCAGCGTCGCCGGGACTAGCGGGAGTTACGAGCAGTACTTC. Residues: CSVAGTSGSYEQYF.

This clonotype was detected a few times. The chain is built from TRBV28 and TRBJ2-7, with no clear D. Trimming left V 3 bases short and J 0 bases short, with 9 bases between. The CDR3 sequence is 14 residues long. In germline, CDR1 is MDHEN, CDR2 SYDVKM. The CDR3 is CASSLRWSSYEQYF. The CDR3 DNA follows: TGTGCCAGCAGTTTGCGTTGGTCCTCCTACGAGCAGTACTTC.

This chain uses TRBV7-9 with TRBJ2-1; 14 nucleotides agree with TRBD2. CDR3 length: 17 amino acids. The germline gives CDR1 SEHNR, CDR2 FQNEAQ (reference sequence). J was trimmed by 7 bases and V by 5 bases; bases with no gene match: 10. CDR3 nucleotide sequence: TGTGCCAGCAGCCGGAATCCGGGACTAGCGGGAGTTAATGAGCAGTTCTTC. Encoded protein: CASSRNPGLAGVNEQFF.

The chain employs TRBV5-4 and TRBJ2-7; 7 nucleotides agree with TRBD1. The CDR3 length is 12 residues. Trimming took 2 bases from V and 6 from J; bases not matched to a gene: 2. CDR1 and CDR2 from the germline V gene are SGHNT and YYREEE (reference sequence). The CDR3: CASSLQGREQYF. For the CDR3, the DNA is TGTGCCAGCAGCTTACAGGGGCGCGAGCAGTACTTC.

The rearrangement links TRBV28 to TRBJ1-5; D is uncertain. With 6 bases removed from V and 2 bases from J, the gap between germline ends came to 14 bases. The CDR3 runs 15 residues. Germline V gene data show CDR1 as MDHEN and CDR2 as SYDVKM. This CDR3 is CASRNPGEGNQPQHF. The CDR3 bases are TGTGCCAGCAGAAACCCCGGGGAGGGCAATCAGCCCCAGCATTTT.

CDR3 sequence reads: CSARPPWGEQYF. CDR3 sequence (DNA): TGCAGTGCTAGGCCGCCGTGGGGCGAGCAGTACTTC. The rearrangement joins TRBV20-1 to TRBJ2-7; D uncertain. The V end was cut by 3 bases, the J end by 6 bases, with 12 bases between. Germline CDR1 and CDR2: DFQATT and SNEGSKA (reference sequence). The CDR3 extends over 12 amino acids.

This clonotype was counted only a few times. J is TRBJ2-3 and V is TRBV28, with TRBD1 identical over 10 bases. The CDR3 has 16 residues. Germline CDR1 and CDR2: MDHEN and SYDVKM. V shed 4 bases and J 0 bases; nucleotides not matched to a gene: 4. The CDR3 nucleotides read TGTGCCAGCAGTTCCGACAGGGGGCTAAGCACAGATACGCAGTATTTT. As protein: CASSSDRGLSTDTQYF.

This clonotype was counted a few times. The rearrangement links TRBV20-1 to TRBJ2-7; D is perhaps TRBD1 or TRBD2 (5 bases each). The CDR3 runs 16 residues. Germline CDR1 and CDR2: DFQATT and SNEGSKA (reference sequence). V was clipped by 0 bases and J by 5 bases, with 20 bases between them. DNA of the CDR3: TGCAGTGCTAGAGATCGAAAAGGGGAGTGGTGGGACGAGCAGTACTTC. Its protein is CSARDRKGEWWDEQYF.